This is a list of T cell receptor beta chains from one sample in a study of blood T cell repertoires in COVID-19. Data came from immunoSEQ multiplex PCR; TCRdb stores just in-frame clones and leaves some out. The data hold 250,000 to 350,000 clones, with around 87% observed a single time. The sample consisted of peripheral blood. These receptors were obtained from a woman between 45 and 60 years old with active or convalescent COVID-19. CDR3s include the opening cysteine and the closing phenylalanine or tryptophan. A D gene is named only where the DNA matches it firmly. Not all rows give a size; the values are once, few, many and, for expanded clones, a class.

CDR3 protein: CASSAPNRGQANVLTF
CDR3 DNA: TGTGCCAGTAGTGCGCCAAACAGGGGGCAGGCCAACGTCCTGACTTTC
J gene: TRBJ2-6
V gene: TRBV19
D gene: TRBD1
clone size: .

CDR3 protein: CASSLGPGTSSYNEQFF
CDR3 DNA: TGTGCTAGCAGCTTAGGTCCCGGGACTAGCTCCTACAATGAGCAGTTCTTC
J gene: TRBJ2-1
V gene: TRBV7-7
D gene: TRBD2
clone size: .

CDR3 protein: CASSTGQGRYEQYF
CDR3 DNA: TGTGCCAGCAGTACCGGACAGGGGCGGTACGAGCAGTACTTC
J gene: TRBJ2-7
V gene: TRBV6-5
D gene: TRBD1
clone size: .

CDR3 protein: CAWSEQYSNSPLHF
CDR3 DNA: TGTGCCTGGAGTGAACAGTATTCTAATTCACCCCTCCACTTT
J gene: TRBJ1-6
V gene: TRBV30
D gene: .
clone size: .

CDR3 protein: CASSLGSFGGYGYTF
CDR3 DNA: TGTGCCAGCAGCTTAGGATCCTTCGGGGGGTATGGCTACACCTTC
J gene: TRBJ1-2
V gene: TRBV7-9
D gene: .
clone size: .

CDR3 protein: CASSSSRQGGYSNQPQHF
CDR3 DNA: TGTGCCAGCAGTTCGTCGCGACAGGGTGGTTATAGCAATCAGCCCCAGCATTTT
J gene: TRBJ1-5
V gene: TRBV28
D gene: TRBD1
clone size: .

CDR3 protein: CSVEVHTGGRGTEAFF
CDR3 DNA: TGCAGCGTTGAAGTACATACAGGGGGCCGAGGCACTGAAGCTTTCTTT
J gene: TRBJ1-1
V gene: TRBV29-1
D gene: TRBD1
clone size: .

CDR3 protein: CASSLSGGRYTGELFF
CDR3 DNA: TGTGCCAGCAGCTTATCCGGGGGGAGGTACACCGGGGAGCTGTTTTTT
J gene: TRBJ2-2
V gene: TRBV11-2
D gene: TRBD2
clone size: .

CDR3 protein: CASSYLTGYSQPQHF
CDR3 DNA: TGTGCCAGCAGTTACTTGACAGGGTACAGTCAGCCCCAGCATTTT
J gene: TRBJ1-5
V gene: TRBV6-6
D gene: TRBD1
clone size: .

CDR3 protein: CASSLLADRNTEAFF
CDR3 DNA: TGCGCCAGCAGCCTCTTGGCCGACAGGAACACTGAAGCTTTCTTT
J gene: TRBJ1-1
V gene: TRBV5-1
D gene: .
clone size: .

CDR3 protein: CASKGQGFNEQFF
CDR3 DNA: TGTGCCAGCAAAGGGCAGGGGTTCAATGAGCAGTTCTTC
J gene: TRBJ2-1
V gene: TRBV27
D gene: .
clone size: .

CDR3 protein: CASSPPGTGLTEAFF
CDR3 DNA: TGTGCCAGCAGTCCGCCCGGGACAGGGTTGACTGAAGCTTTCTTT
J gene: TRBJ1-1
V gene: TRBV7-3
D gene: TRBD1
clone size: once

CDR3 protein: CAWSQGSNTEAFF
CDR3 DNA: TGTGCCTGGAGTCAGGGTTCGAACACTGAAGCTTTCTTT
J gene: TRBJ1-1
V gene: TRBV30
D gene: .
clone size: .

CDR3 protein: CATSRDRSFNSPLHF
CDR3 DNA: TGTGCCACCAGCAGAGATCGCAGTTTCAATTCACCCCTCCACTTT
J gene: TRBJ1-6
V gene: TRBV15
D gene: .
clone size: .

CDR3 protein: CASRAGPTYEQYF
CDR3 DNA: TGTGCCAGCAGGGCGGGGCCTACCTACGAGCAGTACTTC
J gene: TRBJ2-7
V gene: TRBV2
D gene: .
clone size: .

CDR3 protein: CAIRGTSSNNEQFF
CDR3 DNA: TGTGCCATCAGGGGGACTAGCAGCAACAATGAGCAGTTCTTC
J gene: TRBJ2-1
V gene: TRBV10-3
D gene: TRBD2
clone size: .

CDR3 protein: CASSLVPGTSGRTDTQYF
CDR3 DNA: TGCGCCAGCAGCTTGGTCCCCGGGACTAGCGGGAGAACAGATACGCAGTATTTT
J gene: TRBJ2-3
V gene: TRBV5-1
D gene: TRBD2
clone size: once

CDR3 protein: CASRDRGQRQPQHF
CDR3 DNA: TGTGCCAGCAGGGACAGGGGGCAAAGACAGCCCCAGCATTTT
J gene: TRBJ1-5
V gene: TRBV6-5
D gene: TRBD1
clone size: .

CDR3 protein: CASSYSAQPQHF
CDR3 DNA: TGTGCCAGCAGTTACTCGGCTCAGCCCCAGCATTTT
J gene: TRBJ1-5
V gene: TRBV6-2/TRBV6-3
D gene: .
clone size: .

CDR3 protein: CASSYSTGMEQFF
CDR3 DNA: TGTGCCAGCAGTTACTCGACAGGGATGGAGCAGTTCTTC
J gene: TRBJ2-1
V gene: TRBV6-6
D gene: TRBD1
clone size: .

CDR3 protein: CASSQGNEGWTEAFF
CDR3 DNA: TGTGCCAGCAGCCAAGGGAACGAGGGCTGGACTGAAGCTTTCTTT
J gene: TRBJ1-1
V gene: TRBV4-2
D gene: .
clone size: .

CDR3 protein: CASGPGQGADRTYNEQFF
CDR3 DNA: TGTGCCAGCGGTCCGGGACAGGGGGCCGATCGAACCTACAATGAGCAGTTCTTC
J gene: TRBJ2-1
V gene: TRBV6-6
D gene: TRBD1
clone size: .

CDR3 protein: CASSAGTDNQPQHF
CDR3 DNA: TGCGCCAGCAGCGCGGGGACAGATAATCAGCCCCAGCATTTT
J gene: TRBJ1-5
V gene: TRBV5-1
D gene: TRBD1
clone size: .